The rows below give T cell receptor beta chains drawn from one sample of a study of CD8 T cells in Susac syndrome. TCRdb processed the immunoSEQ multiplex PCR reads anew with MiXCR; each CDR3 protein has one entry. The data hold roughly 150,000 distinct CDR3 sequences, with 95% observed a single time. Material: CD4+ T cells from PBMCs. These receptors were collected from a human donor with Susac syndrome. The CDR3 runs from the conserved cysteine through the conserved F or W. D genes are given only for firm matches. Rows give clone size only sometimes, using once, few, many, or a class for an expanded clone.

size	V	D	J	CDR3	DNA
NA	TRBV4-3	NA	TRBJ2-5	CASSQKMGRETQYF	TGCGCCAGCAGCCAAAAGATGGGGCGAGAGACCCAATACTTC
NA	TRBV4-3	TRBD1	TRBJ1-4	CASSTQTGINEKLFF	TGCGCCAGCAGCACCCAGACAGGGATAAATGAAAAACTGTTTTTT
once	TRBV25-1	NA	TRBJ2-5	CASRPWETQYF	TGTGCCAGCAGGCCCTGGGAGACCCAGTACTTC
NA	TRBV9	NA	TRBJ2-7	CASSVGQFGYEQYF	TGTGCCAGCAGCGTAGGACAGTTCGGCTACGAGCAGTACTTC
NA	TRBV20-1	NA	TRBJ2-2	CSALSRPVRGNTGELFF	TGCAGTGCTCTCTCCCGACCCGTTAGGGGGAACACCGGGGAGCTGTTTTTT
NA	TRBV12-3/TRBV12-4	NA	TRBJ2-1	CASSFLGAEQFF	TGTGCCAGCAGTTTCCTTGGGGCTGAGCAGTTCTTC
NA	TRBV29-1	NA	TRBJ2-1	CSVAHLNNEQFF	TGCAGCGTTGCCCACTTGAACAATGAGCAGTTCTTC
NA	TRBV20-1	TRBD2	TRBJ2-5	CSARTSHQETQYF	TGCAGTGCTAGGACTAGCCACCAAGAGACCCAGTACTTC
NA	TRBV29-1	NA	TRBJ1-5	CSVSIGGNQPQHF	TGCAGCGTTAGTATCGGGGGCAATCAGCCCCAGCATTTT
once	TRBV24-1	TRBD1	TRBJ2-7	CATGTGSYEQYF	TGTGCCACCGGGACAGGGAGCTACGAGCAGTACTTC
few	TRBV7-2	TRBD1	TRBJ1-6	CASMRDRGNSPLHF	TGTGCCAGCATGCGGGACAGGGGCAATTCACCCCTCCACTTT
NA	TRBV6-2/TRBV6-3	TRBD1	TRBJ2-7	CASSYHGTGGQYF	TGTGCCAGCAGTTACCACGGGACAGGGGGGCAGTACTTC
NA	TRBV11-3	TRBD2	TRBJ2-3	CASSRSGGLDTQYF	TGTGCCAGCAGCCGTAGCGGGGGGTTGGATACGCAGTATTTT
NA	TRBV11-2	TRBD1	TRBJ1-6	CASSPDRASSPLHF	TGTGCCAGCAGCCCGGACAGGGCCTCCTCACCCCTCCACTTT
NA	TRBV5-1	TRBD1	TRBJ2-7	CASSLGQGDEQYF	TGCGCCAGCAGCTTGGGACAGGGTGACGAGCAGTACTTC
NA	TRBV29-1	NA	TRBJ2-3	CSVEDPQPHTDTQYF	TGCAGCGTTGAAGATCCCCAGCCTCACACAGATACGCAGTATTTT
NA	TRBV30	TRBD1	TRBJ1-2	CAPGTEQDGYTF	TGTGCACCGGGGACAGAGCAGGATGGCTACACCTTC
few	TRBV7-3	NA	TRBJ1-6	CASSAGVGNSPLHF	TGTGCCAGCAGCGCCGGAGTTGGGAATTCACCCCTCCACTTT
NA	TRBV12-3/TRBV12-4	TRBD1	TRBJ1-1	CASRQGGVAEAFF	TGTGCCAGCAGACAGGGGGGAGTGGCTGAAGCTTTCTTT
NA	TRBV4-2	NA	TRBJ2-4	CASSQGVLGSVQYF	TGTGCCAGCAGCCAGGGGGTACTAGGATCCGTTCAGTACTTC
NA	TRBV6-2/TRBV6-3	NA	TRBJ2-7	CASSNSDKSTYEQYF	TGTGCCAGCAGTAACTCAGATAAATCAACCTACGAGCAGTACTTC
NA	TRBV25-1	NA	TRBJ1-1	CASRFGLFEAFF	TGTGCCAGCAGATTCGGACTCTTTGAAGCTTTCTTT
once	TRBV29-1	NA	TRBJ1-4	CSATKGPNEKLFF	TGCAGCGCTACAAAGGGGCCTAATGAAAAACTGTTTTTT
NA	TRBV5-1	TRBD1	TRBJ2-7	CASRQDRGITYEQYF	TGCGCCAGCAGGCAGGACAGGGGGATTACCTACGAGCAGTACTTC
once	TRBV5-1	NA	TRBJ2-4	CASSLAGQIQYF	TGCGCCAGCAGCTTGGCCGGACAGATACAGTACTTC
NA	TRBV12-3/TRBV12-4	NA	TRBJ1-2	CASSLESYYGYTF	TGTGCCAGCAGTTTGGAAAGTTACTATGGCTACACCTTC
NA	TRBV5-1	NA	TRBJ1-2	CASTDRDNYGYTF	TGCGCCAGCACTGACAGAGATAACTATGGCTACACCTTC
NA	TRBV19	NA	TRBJ2-2	CASIGPNTGELFF	TGTGCCAGTATAGGTCCGAACACCGGGGAGCTGTTTTTT
NA	TRBV2	NA	TRBJ2-7	CASSTQGLAYEQYF	TGTGCCAGCAGTACACAGGGTTTGGCCTACGAGCAGTACTTC
NA	TRBV25-1	TRBD2	TRBJ2-1	CASSDPGTSSEQFF	TGTGCCAGCAGTGATCCCGGGACTAGCAGTGAGCAGTTCTTC
NA	TRBV5-6	NA	TRBJ2-3	CASSLRTLTDTQYF	TGTGCCAGCAGCCTGAGGACACTCACAGATACGCAGTATTTT
NA	TRBV29-1	TRBD2	TRBJ2-1	CSVVARGALDEQFF	TGCAGCGTTGTAGCGCGGGGGGCCCTCGATGAGCAGTTCTTC
NA	TRBV25-1	NA	TRBJ1-1	CASTGRGNTEAFF	TGTGCCAGCACGGGAAGGGGCAACACTGAAGCTTTCTTT
NA	TRBV4-1	TRBD2	TRBJ2-5	CASSQGSTSGTKETQYF	TGCGCCAGCAGCCAAGGATCGACTAGCGGGACGAAAGAGACCCAGTACTTC
NA	TRBV20-1	NA	TRBJ2-2	CSAGGWTGELFF	TGCAGTGCAGGTGGATGGACCGGGGAGCTGTTTTTT
once	TRBV12-3/TRBV12-4	NA	TRBJ1-1	CASSFSGTAFF	TGTGCCAGCAGTTTCTCAGGAACGGCTTTCTTT
NA	TRBV12-3/TRBV12-4	TRBD2	TRBJ2-7	CASSTPSGGKYF	TGTGCCAGCAGCACCCCTAGCGGGGGAAAGTACTTC
NA	TRBV14	TRBD1	TRBJ2-1	CASSPRGQGAIDEQFF	TGTGCCAGCAGCCCACGCGGACAGGGGGCCATCGATGAGCAGTTCTTC
NA	TRBV15	TRBD2	TRBJ2-5	CATRRSLAGGLETQYF	TGTGCCACCAGACGCTCCTTAGCGGGGGGGTTGGAGACCCAGTACTTC
NA	TRBV4-2	TRBD2	TRBJ2-2	CASSRAGENTGELFF	TGTGCCAGCAGCAGGGCGGGAGAGAACACCGGGGAGCTGTTTTTT
NA	TRBV5-1	NA	TRBJ2-3	CASSVDLTDTQYF	TGCGCCAGCAGCGTGGACCTCACAGATACGCAGTATTTT
NA	TRBV9	NA	TRBJ2-2	CASSVATTGELFF	TGTGCCAGCAGCGTAGCTACCACTGGGGAGCTGTTTTTT
NA	TRBV20-1	NA	TRBJ2-5	CSARGRRQETQYF	TGCAGTGCTAGAGGTCGGCGACAAGAGACCCAGTACTTC
once	TRBV20-1	NA	TRBJ1-2	CSATPGAVGYTF	TGCAGTGCTACCCCGGGGGCCGTGGGCTACACCTTC
NA	TRBV2	NA	TRBJ2-1	CASNQYSYNEQFF	TGTGCCAGCAATCAGTACTCCTACAATGAGCAGTTCTTC
NA	TRBV24-1	NA	TRBJ1-1	CATRKGRNTEAFF	TGTGCCACCAGGAAGGGCCGGAACACTGAAGCTTTCTTT
once	TRBV29-1	TRBD2	TRBJ2-3	CSASGGTTDTQYF	TGCAGCGCTAGCGGGGGGACCACAGATACGCAGTATTTT
NA	TRBV9	TRBD1	TRBJ2-4	CASSVGQGAYIQYF	TGTGCCAGCAGCGTGGGACAGGGAGCTTACATTCAGTACTTC
NA	TRBV19	NA	TRBJ2-3	CASSLPGTDTQYF	TGTGCCAGTAGTTTACCAGGCACAGATACGCAGTATTTT
NA	TRBV5-4	NA	TRBJ2-5	CASSLVRAETQYF	TGTGCCAGCAGCTTGGTGCGCGCGGAGACCCAGTACTTC
few	TRBV3-1	TRBD2	TRBJ2-5	CASSQGLAGEETQYF	TGTGCCAGCAGCCAGGGACTAGCGGGGGAGGAGACCCAGTACTTC
NA	TRBV6-5	NA	TRBJ2-5	CASSPAGQQETQYF	TGTGCCAGCAGTCCCGCGGGACAACAAGAGACCCAGTACTTC
NA	TRBV7-6	NA	TRBJ2-7	CASSRGHSYEQYF	TGTGCCAGCAGCCGAGGACACAGCTACGAGCAGTACTTC
NA	TRBV20-1	NA	TRBJ1-1	CSASGGRGGTEAFF	TGCAGTGCTAGTGGCGGACGGGGGGGCACTGAAGCTTTCTTT
NA	TRBV29-1	NA	TRBJ2-7	CSVVAQGRDEQYF	TGCAGCGTTGTAGCACAGGGGAGGGACGAGCAGTACTTC
NA	TRBV7-9	NA	TRBJ1-1	CASSSQGIAEAFF	TGTGCCAGCAGCTCCCAGGGTATCGCTGAAGCTTTCTTT
NA	TRBV5-6	TRBD2	TRBJ2-5	CASSLMGKGGAETQYF	TGTGCCAGCAGCTTGATGGGGAAGGGAGGGGCTGAGACCCAGTACTTC
NA	TRBV5-4	TRBD1	TRBJ2-3	CASREGGTSTDTQYF	TGTGCCAGCAGGGAAGGGGGCACTAGCACAGATACGCAGTATTTT
few	TRBV29-1	NA	TRBJ2-7	CSVETQGLGSEQYF	TGCAGCGTTGAAACACAGGGTCTTGGAAGCGAGCAGTACTTC
NA	TRBV20-1	TRBD1	TRBJ2-7	CSARPGQGAYEQYF	TGCAGTGCTAGGCCTGGACAGGGGGCCTACGAGCAGTACTTC